This TCR beta chain was sequenced in a study of tumor-infiltrating lymphocytes in primary liver carcinoma. Germline DNA was extracted alongside blood RNA, which was obtained from unsorted whole blood. Starting from 500 ng of total RNA, TCR beta cDNA was produced with a primer in the constant region. Generation of the TCR beta libraries relied on three nested multiplex PCR rounds using slightly modified ARM-PCR. Use of TRBV1-TRBV30 forward primers with a C-beta reverse primer characterized the first two PCR rounds, which lasted roughly 9 cycles each. TCRdb used MiXCR to reprocess the multiplex PCR reads, holding one entry per CDR3 protein. Here the sample spans approximately 300,000 distinct CDR3 sequences, more than 55% being singletons. Germline CDR1 and CDR2: MNHEY and SVGEGT. V lost 4 bases and J 0 bases, leaving 24 bases between the germline ends. This CDR3 has 19 residues.

V and J are TRBV6-2 or TRBV6-3 and TRBJ1-1; tentatively, D is TRBD1 (5 bases). The receptor was derived from a man aged 35-49 years with primary liver carcinoma and hepatitis B virus infection. Sequencing was done on a sample of peripheral blood. The CDR3 here is CASSFIRLPGPGMNTEAFF. CDR3 coding DNA: TGTGCCAGCAGTTTCATCCGCCTCCCGGGGCCAGGAATGAACACTGAAGCTTTCTTT.